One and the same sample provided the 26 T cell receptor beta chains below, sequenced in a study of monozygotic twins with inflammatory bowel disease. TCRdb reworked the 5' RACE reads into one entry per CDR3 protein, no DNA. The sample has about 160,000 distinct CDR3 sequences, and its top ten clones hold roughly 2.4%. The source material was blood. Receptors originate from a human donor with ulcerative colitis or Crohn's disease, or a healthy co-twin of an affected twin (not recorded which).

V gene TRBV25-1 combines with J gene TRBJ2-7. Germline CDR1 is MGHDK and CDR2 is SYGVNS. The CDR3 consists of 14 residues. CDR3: CASSDSGGSYEQYF.

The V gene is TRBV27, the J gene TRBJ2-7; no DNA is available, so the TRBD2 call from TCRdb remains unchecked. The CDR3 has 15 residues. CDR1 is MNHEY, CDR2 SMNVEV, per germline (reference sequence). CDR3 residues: CASSRYRGGAYEQYF.

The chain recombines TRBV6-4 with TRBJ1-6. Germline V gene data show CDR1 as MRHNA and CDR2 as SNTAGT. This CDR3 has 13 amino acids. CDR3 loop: CASREESNSPLHF.

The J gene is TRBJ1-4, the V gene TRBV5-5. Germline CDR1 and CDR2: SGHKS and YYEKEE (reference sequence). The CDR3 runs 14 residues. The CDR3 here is CASSLAAVQEKLFF.

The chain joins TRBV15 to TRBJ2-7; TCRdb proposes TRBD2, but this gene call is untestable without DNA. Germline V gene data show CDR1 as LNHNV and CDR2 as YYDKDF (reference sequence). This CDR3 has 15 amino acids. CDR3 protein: CATSRFLREDSEQYF.

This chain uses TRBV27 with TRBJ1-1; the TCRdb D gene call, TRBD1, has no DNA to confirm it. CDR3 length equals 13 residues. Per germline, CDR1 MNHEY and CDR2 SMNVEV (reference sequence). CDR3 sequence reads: CASRGTGGNEAFF.

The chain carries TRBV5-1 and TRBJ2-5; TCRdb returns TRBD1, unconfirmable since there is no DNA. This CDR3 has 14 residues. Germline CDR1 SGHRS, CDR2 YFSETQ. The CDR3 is CASSPRQVEETQYF.

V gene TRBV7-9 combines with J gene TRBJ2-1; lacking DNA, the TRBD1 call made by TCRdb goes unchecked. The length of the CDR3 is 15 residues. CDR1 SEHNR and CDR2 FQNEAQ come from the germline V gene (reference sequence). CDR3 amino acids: CASSPPDRGYNEQFF.

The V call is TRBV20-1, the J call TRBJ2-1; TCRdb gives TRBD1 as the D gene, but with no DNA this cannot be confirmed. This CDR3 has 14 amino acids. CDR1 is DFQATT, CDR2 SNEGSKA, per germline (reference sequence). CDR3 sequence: CSARGGGGGGEQFF.

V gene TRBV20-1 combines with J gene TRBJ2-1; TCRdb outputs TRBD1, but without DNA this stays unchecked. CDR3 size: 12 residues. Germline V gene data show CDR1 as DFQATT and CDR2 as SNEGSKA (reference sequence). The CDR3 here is CSAASHRNEQFF.

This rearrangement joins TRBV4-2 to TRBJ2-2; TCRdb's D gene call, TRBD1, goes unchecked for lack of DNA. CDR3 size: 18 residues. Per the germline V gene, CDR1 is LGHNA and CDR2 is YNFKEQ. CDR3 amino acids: CASSQPTGRGLSTGELFF.

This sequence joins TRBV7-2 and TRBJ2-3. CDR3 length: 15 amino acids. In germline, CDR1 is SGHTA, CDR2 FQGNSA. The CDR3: CASSSSGERTDTQYF.

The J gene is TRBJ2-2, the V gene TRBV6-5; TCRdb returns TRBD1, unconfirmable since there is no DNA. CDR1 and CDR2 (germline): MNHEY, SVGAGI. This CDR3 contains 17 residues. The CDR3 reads CASSYSGGTLSGGELFF.

CDR3 protein: CASSLVLAAYEQYF. The V and J genes are TRBV5-5 and TRBJ2-7. The CDR3 covers 14 residues. The V gene's germline CDR1 is SGHKS and CDR2 YYEKEE (reference sequence).

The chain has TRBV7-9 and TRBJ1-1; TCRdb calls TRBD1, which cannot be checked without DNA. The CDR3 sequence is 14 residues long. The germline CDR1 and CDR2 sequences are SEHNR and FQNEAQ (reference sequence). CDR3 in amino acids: CASSHSTGGTEAFF.

This CDR3 reads CASSTGTGGYGYTF. This chain links TRBV19 with TRBJ1-2; TCRdb's D call of TRBD1 is untestable without DNA. This CDR3 spans 14 amino acids. The germline CDR1 and CDR2 sequences are LNHDA and SQIVND (reference sequence).

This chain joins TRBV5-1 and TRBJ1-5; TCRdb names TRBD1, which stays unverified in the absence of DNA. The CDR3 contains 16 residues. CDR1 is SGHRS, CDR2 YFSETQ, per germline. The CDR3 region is CASSLGGERSNQPQHF.

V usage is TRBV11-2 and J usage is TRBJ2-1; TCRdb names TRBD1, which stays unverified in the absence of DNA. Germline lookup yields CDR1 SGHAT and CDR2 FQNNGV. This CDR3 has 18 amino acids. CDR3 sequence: CASSLDLAQGSIRNEQFF.

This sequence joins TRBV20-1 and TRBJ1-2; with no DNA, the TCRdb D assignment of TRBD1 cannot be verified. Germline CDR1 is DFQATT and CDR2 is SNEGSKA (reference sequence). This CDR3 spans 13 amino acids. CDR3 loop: CSARGGTGWLYTF.

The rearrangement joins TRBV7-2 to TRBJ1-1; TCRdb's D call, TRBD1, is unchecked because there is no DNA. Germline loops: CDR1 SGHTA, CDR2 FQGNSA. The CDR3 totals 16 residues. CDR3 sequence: CASSLAPGTSNTEAFF.

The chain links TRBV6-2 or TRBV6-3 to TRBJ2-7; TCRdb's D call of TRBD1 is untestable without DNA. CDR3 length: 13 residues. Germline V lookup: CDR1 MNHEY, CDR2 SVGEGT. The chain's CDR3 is CASSYLRGGEQYF.

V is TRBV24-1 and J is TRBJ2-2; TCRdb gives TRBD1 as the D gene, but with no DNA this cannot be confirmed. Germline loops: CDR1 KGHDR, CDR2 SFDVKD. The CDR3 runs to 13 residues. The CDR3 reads CATSAPGTGELFF.

This chain's CDR3 is CATSRDSRQRETQYF. The chain has TRBV15 and TRBJ2-5; TCRdb selects TRBD1, and the lack of DNA leaves this call unchecked. Germline CDR1 LNHNV, CDR2 YYDKDF (reference sequence). The CDR3 contains 15 residues.

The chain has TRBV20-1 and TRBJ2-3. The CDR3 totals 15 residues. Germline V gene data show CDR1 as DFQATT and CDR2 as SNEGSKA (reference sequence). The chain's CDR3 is CSASDYASSTDTQYF.

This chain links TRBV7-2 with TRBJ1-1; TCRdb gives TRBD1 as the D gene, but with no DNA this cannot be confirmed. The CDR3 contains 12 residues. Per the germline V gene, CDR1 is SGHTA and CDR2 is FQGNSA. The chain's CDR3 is CASSFGTGTAFF.

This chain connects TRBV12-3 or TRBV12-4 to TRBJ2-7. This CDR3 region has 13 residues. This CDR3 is CASSLFAPYEQYF.